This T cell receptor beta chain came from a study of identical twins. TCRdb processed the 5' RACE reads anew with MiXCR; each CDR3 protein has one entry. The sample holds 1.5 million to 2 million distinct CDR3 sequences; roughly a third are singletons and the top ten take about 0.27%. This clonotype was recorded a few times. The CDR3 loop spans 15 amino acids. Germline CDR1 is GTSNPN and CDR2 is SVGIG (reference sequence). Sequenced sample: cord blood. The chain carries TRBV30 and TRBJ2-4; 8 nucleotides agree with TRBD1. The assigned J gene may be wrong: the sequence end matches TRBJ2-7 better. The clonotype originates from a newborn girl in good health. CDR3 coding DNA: TGTGCCTGGAGTGTGGGAGGACAGGGAGCCTACGAGCAGTACTTC. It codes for CAWSVGGQGAYEQYF.